This entry describes one TCR beta chain. TCR alpha and beta CDR3s were amplified from mRNA by semiquantitative ARM-PCR. Exponential amplification used communal superprimers after tagged nested gene-specific primers in ARM-PCR. One entry per CDR3 protein, called by TCRdb with MiXCR from the multiplex PCR reads. The profile shows approximately 15,000 distinct CDR3 sequences, less than 70% of them singletons. The data were taken from a study of relationships among human T cell subsets. The source is a man between 35 and 55 years old in good health. Source material: total T cells sorted from blood.

The CDR3 protein is CASSTALQRYEQYF. The CDR3 DNA sequence: TGTGCCAGCAGCACGGCGCTTCAACGCTACGAGCAGTACTTC. The V and J genes are TRBV7-9 and TRBJ2-7, with D unclear. The V and J ends lost 5 bases and 3 bases respectively, with 14 bases between them. CDR1 is SEHNR and CDR2 is FQNEAQ in the germline V gene (reference sequence). The CDR3 consists of 14 residues. Full variable domain (missing parts from reference TRBV7-9 and TRBJ2-7): DTGVSQNPRHKITKRGQNVTFRCDPISEHNRLYWYRQTLGQGPEFLTYFQNEAQLEKSRLLSDRFSAERPKGSFSTLEIQRTEQGDSAMYLCASSTALQRYEQYFGPGTRLTVT.